These 25 T cell receptor beta chains originate from one sample sequenced in a study of OX40 agonist ivuxolimab in advanced cancers. Sequenced by immunoSEQ multiplex PCR; TCRdb stores in-frame clones only, minus some. There are around 46,000 clones in the sample; 82% occur only once, and around 2% lies in the top ten. Sequences were derived from CD4+ or CD8+ T cells sorted from blood, sampled in a trial of the OX40 agonist ivuxolimab. Receptors were obtained from an adult with an advanced solid tumor such as melanoma, head and neck, liver or kidney cancer.

V gene TRBV6-6 combines with J gene TRBJ2-5, with 8 bases fitting TRBD1. The CDR3 has 15 residues. CDR1 and CDR2 from the germline V gene are MNHNY and SVGAGI (reference sequence). J lost 5 bases, V lost 4 bases, and 9 bases had no gene match. The CDR3 region is CASSSPDRATETQYF. In DNA, the CDR3 is TGTGCCAGCAGTTCTCCGGACAGGGCTACTGAGACCCAGTACTTC.

In its sample, this clone was seen a few times. The chain links TRBV5-1 to TRBJ1-1; 7 nucleotides align to TRBD1. The trim removed 0 bases at V and 0 bases at J, leaving 8 bases unmatched. Germline V gene lookup returns CDR1 SGHRS and CDR2 YFSETQ. The CDR3 contains 17 residues. The DNA for the CDR3 is TGCGCCAGCAGCTTGGCCTCGAGACAGGGTATGAACACTGAAGCTTTCTTT. Translated, it gives CASSLASRQGMNTEAFF. The variable domain in full, completed from reference TRBV5-1 and TRBJ1-1, reads KAGVTQTPRYLIKTRGQQVTLSCSPISGHRSVSWYQQTPGQGLQFLFEYFSETQRNKGNFPGRFSGRQFSNSRSEMNVSTLELGDSALYLCASSLASRQGMNTEAFFGQGTRLTVV.

The V gene is TRBV7-6, the J gene TRBJ2-3; a weak D match, TRBD2 (6 bases). V was cut by 5 bases and J by 6 bases, with 15 bases left in between. The CDR3 length is 14 residues. The germline CDR1 and CDR2 sequences are SGHVS and FNYEAQ. The CDR3 loop is CASSRGGDSDTQYF. The DNA of the CDR3 is TGTGCCAGCAGCCGCGGAGGGGATTCCGATACGCAGTATTTT. Based on the CDR3 plus reference TRBV7-6 and TRBJ2-3, the full variable domain is GAGVSQSPRYKVTKRGQDVALRCDPISGHVSLYWYRQALGQGPEFLTYFNYEAQQDKSGLPNDRFSAERPEGSISTLTIQRTEQRDSAMYRCASSRGGDSDTQYFGPGTRLTVL.

The rearrangement joins TRBV30 to TRBJ2-1; tentative D call: TRBD1 (6 bases). There are 14 residues in the CDR3. CDR1 GTSNPN and CDR2 SVGIG come from the germline V gene (reference sequence). The V and J ends lost 2 bases and 7 bases respectively, with 15 bases between them. The CDR3 bases are TGTGCCTGGAGTAACGGACAGCTAATGAATGAGCAGTTCTTC. Translation: CAWSNGQLMNEQFF.

The chain joins TRBV19 to TRBJ1-6; TRBD1 aligns across 9 bases. Germline CDR1 reads LNHDA; CDR2 reads SQIVND (reference sequence). V dropped 8 bases and J dropped 6; count of bases not matched to a gene: 11. This CDR3 region has 16 residues. The DNA for the CDR3 is TGTGCCAGTTCTCCCCTGTCGGGACAGGGTAATTCACCCCTCCACTTT. It encodes CASSPLSGQGNSPLHF.

The chain recombines TRBV6-6 with TRBJ1-2, with TRBD1 matching 7 bases. With V trimmed by 2 bases and J by 8 bases, 14 bases remained unmatched. The CDR3 consists of 16 residues. Germline CDR1 reads MNHNY; CDR2 reads SVGAGI (reference sequence). The DNA of the CDR3 is TGTGCCAGCAGTTACACATCGGAGGGGGCCGAAAGAGGCTACACCTTC. Translating gives CASSYTSEGAERGYTF.

This clone was found once. The rearrangement uses TRBV18 and TRBJ1-5; TRBD1 aligns across 8 bases. The V gene end was trimmed by 3 bases and the J gene end by 5 bases; junction bases not matched to a gene: 6. The CDR3 length is 15 residues. Per the germline V gene, CDR1 is KGHSH and CDR2 is LQKENI. The CDR3 loop is CASSPATGDDQPQHF. The CDR3, as DNA: TGTGCCAGCTCACCCGCGACAGGGGACGATCAGCCCCAGCATTTT.

The chain employs TRBV19 and TRBJ1-1; TRBD1 matches 9 bases. The CDR3 is made up of 15 amino acids. V gave up 5 bases and J gave up 4 bases; unmatched junction bases: 8. Germline V CDR1 and CDR2: LNHDA, SQIVND (reference sequence). CDR3 sequence (DNA): TGTGCCAGTAGTGCCCGACAGGGGGGAATCACTGAAGCTTTCTTT. It translates to CASSARQGGITEAFF.

CDR3 DNA: TGTGCCAGTAGTATTTTGGGGGACAGGGGCCAAGAGACCCAGTACTTC. Translated: CASSILGDRGQETQYF. This sequence joins TRBV19 and TRBJ2-5; TRBD1 matches at 10 bases. V was pared by 3 bases and J by 1 base, with 5 bases of the junction left unmatched. The CDR3 is made up of 16 amino acids. CDR1 is LNHDA and CDR2 is SQIVND in the germline V gene (reference sequence).

The CDR3 DNA follows: TGTGCCAGCAGTTCGCCCACAGGACAAGAGACCCAGTACTTC. Its translation: CASSSPTGQETQYF. V usage is TRBV27 and J usage is TRBJ2-5; perhaps TRBD1 as D (5 bases). V lost 4 bases to trimming and J lost 2 bases, with 11 bases between them. Per germline, CDR1 MNHEY and CDR2 SMNVEV (reference sequence). This CDR3 is 14 amino acids long.

The chain recombines TRBV7-2 with TRBJ1-6, with D hard to call. Germline CDR1 is SGHTA and CDR2 is FQGNSA. V lost 5 bases and J lost 10, with 21 bases in between. CDR3 size: 16 residues. CDR3 loop: CASSLSGRALGSPLHF. CDR3 nucleotide sequence: TGTGCCAGCAGCCTCAGTGGGAGGGCCCTAGGGTCACCCCTCCACTTT.

The genes are TRBV18 and TRBJ2-2; TRBD1 matches 10 bases. V dropped 7 bases and J dropped 5; count of bases not matched to a gene: 7. Germline V CDR1 and CDR2: KGHSH, LQKENI. The CDR3 covers 15 residues. The chain's CDR3 is CASYPGTGVTGELFF. The CDR3 region has the DNA TGTGCCAGCTATCCTGGGACAGGGGTGACCGGGGAGCTGTTTTTT.

CDR3 loop: CASSLAGTGAHIQYF. CDR3 coding DNA: TGTGCCAGCAGCTTAGCTGGGACAGGGGCTCACATTCAGTACTTC. The genes are TRBV7-2 and TRBJ2-4; 10 bases match TRBD1. The J segment lost 8 bases and the V segment lost 0 bases, leaving 4 bases of the junction unmatched. The CDR3 consists of 15 residues. Germline assignment: CDR1 SGHTA and CDR2 FQGNSA.

This chain links TRBV4-1 with TRBJ1-4, with 7 bases matching TRBD1. Germline V CDR1 and CDR2: MGHRA, YSYEKL. Losses at the gene ends were 1 base for V and 7 bases for J; bases not matched to a gene: 6. This CDR3 is built from 15 residues. DNA of the CDR3: TGCGCCAGCAGCCAAGGGTCAGGGGGGGGTGAAAAACTGTTTTTT. Encoded protein: CASSQGSGGGEKLFF.

This chain uses TRBV7-2 with TRBJ1-2, with 8 bases matching TRBD1. The CDR3 totals 15 residues. V shed 4 bases, J shed 4 bases, and the junction held 8 bases outside the gene matches. Germline values: CDR1 SGHTA, CDR2 FQGNSA. The CDR3 DNA reads TGTGCCAGCAGCTCAATTAGGACAGGGTCCTATGGCTACACCTTC. This encodes CASSSIRTGSYGYTF.

The genes are TRBV5-1 and TRBJ2-1, with 10 bases that match TRBD2. Unmatched junction bases numbered 2, after V lost 0 bases and J lost 2 bases. The CDR3 covers 16 residues. Looked up from germline, CDR1 is SGHRS and CDR2 is YFSETQ. The chain's CDR3 is CASSLGGTSAYNEQFF. In DNA, the CDR3 is TGCGCCAGCAGCTTGGGGGGGACTAGCGCCTACAATGAGCAGTTCTTC.

In DNA, the CDR3 is TGCGCCAGCAGCCAGAATATAGGACTGGTTAACTATGGCTACACCTTC. Translated, it gives CASSQNIGLVNYGYTF. The rearrangement links TRBV4-3 to TRBJ1-2; D ambiguous. The CDR3 loop spans 16 amino acids. CDR1 LGHNA and CDR2 YSLEER come from the germline V gene. V was clipped by 3 bases and J by 1 base, with 15 bases between them.

The V call is TRBV5-4, the J call TRBJ2-5, with 11 bases identical to TRBD1. Germline CDR1 reads SGHNT; CDR2 reads YYREEE (reference sequence). V dropped 4 bases and J dropped 5; count of bases not matched to a gene: 7. The CDR3 has 15 amino acids. Here the CDR3 reads CASSRGGQGAETQYF. The CDR3 bases are TGTGCCAGCAGCCGGGGTGGACAGGGGGCTGAGACCCAGTACTTC.

This clone has only one observation. This rearrangement joins TRBV2 to TRBJ2-5; TRBD1 might be the D (5 bases). Germline V gene lookup returns CDR1 SNHLY and CDR2 FYNNEI. The CDR3 loop spans 12 amino acids. Trimming left V 4 bases short and J 2 bases short, with 5 bases between. The CDR3 protein is CASSGQQETQYF. The DNA for the CDR3 is TGTGCCAGCAGTGGACAGCAAGAGACCCAGTACTTC.

DNA of the CDR3: TGCGCCAGCAGCCAACAACTAGCGGGGCCCTACAATGAGCAGTTCTTC. Translating it yields CASSQQLAGPYNEQFF. This chain links TRBV4-1 with TRBJ2-1; 10 bases match TRBD2. This CDR3 contains 16 residues. Germline V gene data show CDR1 as MGHRA and CDR2 as YSYEKL. V was clipped by 2 bases and J by 2 bases; unmatched bases: 3.

The V gene is TRBV20-1, the J gene TRBJ2-7; D call uncertain. Germline V gene data show CDR1 as DFQATT and CDR2 as SNEGSKA (reference sequence). V lost 4 bases and J 11 bases, leaving 15 bases between the germline ends. CDR3 length: 11 amino acids. The CDR3 DNA is TGCAGTGCTATAGATGGACCGGTAAAGTACTTC. Amino acid sequence: CSAIDGPVKYF.

This clone was detected only a few times. The chain combines TRBV7-9 with TRBJ1-1; D is undetermined. Germline V CDR1 and CDR2: SEHNR, FQNEAQ (reference sequence). The CDR3 contains 12 residues. V was cut by 5 bases and J by 4 bases, with 8 bases left in between. CDR3 protein: CASSGIATEAFF. Here the CDR3 DNA reads TGTGCCAGCAGCGGGATTGCCACTGAAGCTTTCTTT.

The genes are TRBV11-2 and TRBJ2-5, with D tentatively TRBD2 (6 bases). Trimming removed 5 bases at V and 5 bases at J, with 15 bases between. This CDR3 has 14 residues. Germline CDR1 reads SGHAT; CDR2 reads FQNNGV. The DNA of the CDR3 is TGTGCCAGCAGCCTGCCCGGGACTCTGGAGACCCAGTACTTC. This translates into CASSLPGTLETQYF.

This clone was counted a single time. This chain joins TRBV4-1 and TRBJ1-4, with unresolved D. V shed 0 bases and J shed 1 base, with 9 bases lying between them. The CDR3 contains 16 residues. CDR1 and CDR2 from the germline V gene are MGHRA and YSYEKL. CDR3 nucleotides: TGCGCCAGCAGCCAAGATGGTGTAGGAACTAATGAAAAACTGTTTTTT. This encodes CASSQDGVGTNEKLFF.

The gene calls are TRBV4-3 and TRBJ1-2; D gene ambiguous. V gave up 3 bases and J gave up 4 bases, with 12 bases separating them. CDR1 and CDR2 from the germline V gene are LGHNA and YSLEER. The CDR3 has 14 amino acids. CDR3 in DNA: TGCGCCAGCAGCCAGGCCGGGCCACGCTATGGCTACACCTTC. Protein sequence: CASSQAGPRYGYTF.